The following is a T cell receptor beta chain sequence with its context. Its antigen remains unknown. This record comes from a study of shared clonotypes between healthy human individuals. Study outcomes and limitations: Clonotype sharing levels among donors were expected to vary with sequencing depth.

The donor cohort consisted entirely of Caucasian adults residing in Nashville, Tennessee. The CD4+ fraction was divided into a CD45RA+ naive subset and a CD45RA-negative memory subset. It was at deep level that the assay was run. The method was immunoSEQ multiplex PCR; TCRdb's version includes in-frame clones alone and lacks a portion of them. The table has approximately 2.5 million clones, approximately 93% seen once; the top ten hold 0.36%. This CDR3 comprises 17 residues. Trimming left V 1 base short and J 7 bases short, with 19 bases between. Per the germline V gene, CDR1 is SGHVS and CDR2 is FNYEAQ.

The sequence was collected from a man younger than 30 in good health. Some clones in this sample may be carry-over from other donors' samples. The source material was naive CD4+ T cells from PBMCs. Subset in this sample: CD45RA+ positively selected. The chain uses TRBV7-6 and TRBJ1-4; D is unclear. Here the CDR3 reads CASSLVIGMWAGEKLFF. CDR3 nucleotides: TGTGCCAGCAGCTTAGTTATCGGGATGTGGGCTGGTGAAAAACTGTTTTTT.